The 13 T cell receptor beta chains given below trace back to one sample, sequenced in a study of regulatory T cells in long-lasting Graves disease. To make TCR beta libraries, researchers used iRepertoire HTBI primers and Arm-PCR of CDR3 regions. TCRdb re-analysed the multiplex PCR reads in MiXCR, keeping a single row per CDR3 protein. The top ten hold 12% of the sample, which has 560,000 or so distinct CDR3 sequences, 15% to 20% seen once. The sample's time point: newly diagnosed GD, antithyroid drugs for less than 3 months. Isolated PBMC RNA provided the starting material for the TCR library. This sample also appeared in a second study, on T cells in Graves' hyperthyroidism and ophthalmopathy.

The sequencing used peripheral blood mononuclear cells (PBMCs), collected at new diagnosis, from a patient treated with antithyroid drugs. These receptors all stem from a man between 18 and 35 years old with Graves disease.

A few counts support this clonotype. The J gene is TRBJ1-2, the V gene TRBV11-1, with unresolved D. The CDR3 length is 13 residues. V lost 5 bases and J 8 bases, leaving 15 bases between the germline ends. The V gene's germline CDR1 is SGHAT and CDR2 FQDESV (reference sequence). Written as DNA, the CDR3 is TGTGCCAGCAGCCCCATGGACGGCATCGGCTACACCTTC. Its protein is CASSPMDGIGYTF.

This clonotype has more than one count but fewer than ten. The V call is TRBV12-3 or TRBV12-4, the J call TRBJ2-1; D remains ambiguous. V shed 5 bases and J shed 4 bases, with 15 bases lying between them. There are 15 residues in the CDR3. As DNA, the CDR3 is TGTGCCAGCAGTCAGAATGGGGTAAGGTACAATGAGCAGTTCTTC. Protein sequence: CASSQNGVRYNEQFF.

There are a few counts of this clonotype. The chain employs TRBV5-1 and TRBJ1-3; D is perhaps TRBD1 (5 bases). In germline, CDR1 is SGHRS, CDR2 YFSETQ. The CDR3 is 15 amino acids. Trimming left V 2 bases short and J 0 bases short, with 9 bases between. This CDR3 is CASSFGGNSGNTIYF. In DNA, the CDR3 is TGCGCCAGCAGCTTCGGGGGAAACTCTGGAAACACCATATATTTT.

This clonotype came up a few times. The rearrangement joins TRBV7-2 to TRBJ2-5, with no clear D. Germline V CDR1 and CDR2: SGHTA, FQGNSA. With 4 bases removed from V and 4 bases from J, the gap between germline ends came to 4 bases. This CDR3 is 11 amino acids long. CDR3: CASSWVETQYF. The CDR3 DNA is TGTGCCAGCAGCTGGGTAGAGACCCAGTACTTC.

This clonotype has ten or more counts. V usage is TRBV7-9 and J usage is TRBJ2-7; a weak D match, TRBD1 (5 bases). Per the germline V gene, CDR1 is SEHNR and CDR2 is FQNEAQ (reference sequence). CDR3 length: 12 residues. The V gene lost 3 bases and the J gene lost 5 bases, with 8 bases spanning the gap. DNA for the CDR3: TGTGCCAGCAGCTTGGACACCCACGAGCAGTACTTC. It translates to CASSLDTHEQYF.

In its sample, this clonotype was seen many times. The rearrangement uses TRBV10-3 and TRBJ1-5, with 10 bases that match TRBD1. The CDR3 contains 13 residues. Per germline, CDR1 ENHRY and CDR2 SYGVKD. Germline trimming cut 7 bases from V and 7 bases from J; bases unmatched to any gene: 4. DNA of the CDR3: TGTGCCATCAAGGACAGGGGGGGACAGCCCCAGCATTTT. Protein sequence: CAIKDRGGQPQHF.

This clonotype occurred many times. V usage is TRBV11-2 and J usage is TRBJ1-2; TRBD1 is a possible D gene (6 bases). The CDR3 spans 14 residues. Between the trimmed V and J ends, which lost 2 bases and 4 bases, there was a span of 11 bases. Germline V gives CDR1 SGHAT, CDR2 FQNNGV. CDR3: CASSLSGAAYGYTF. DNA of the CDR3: TGTGCCAGCAGCTTATCAGGGGCCGCCTATGGCTACACCTTC.

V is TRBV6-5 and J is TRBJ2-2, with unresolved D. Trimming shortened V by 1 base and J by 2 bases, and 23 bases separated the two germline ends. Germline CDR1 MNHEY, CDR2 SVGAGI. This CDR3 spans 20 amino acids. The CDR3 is CASSYLGPTSHIGNTGELFF. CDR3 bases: TGTGCCAGCAGTTACTTAGGTCCGACGTCTCACATAGGAAACACCGGGGAGCTGTTTTTT.

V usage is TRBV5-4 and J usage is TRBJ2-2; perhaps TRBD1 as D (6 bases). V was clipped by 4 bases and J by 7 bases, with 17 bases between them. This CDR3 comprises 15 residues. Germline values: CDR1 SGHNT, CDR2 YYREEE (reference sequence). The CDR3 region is CASSPQDRGGGELFF. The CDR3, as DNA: TGTGCCAGCAGCCCTCAAGACCGAGGGGGCGGGGAGCTGTTTTTT.

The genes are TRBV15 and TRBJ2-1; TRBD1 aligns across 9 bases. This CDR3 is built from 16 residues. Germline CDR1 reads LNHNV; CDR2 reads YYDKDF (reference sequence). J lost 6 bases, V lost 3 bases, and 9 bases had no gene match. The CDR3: CATSSQHRTGVNEQFF. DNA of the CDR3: TGTGCCACCAGCAGCCAACACCGGACAGGGGTCAATGAGCAGTTCTTC. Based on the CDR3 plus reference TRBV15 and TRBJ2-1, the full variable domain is DAMVIQNPRYQVTQFGKPVTLSCSQTLNHNVMYWYQQKSSQAPKLLFHYYDKDFNNEADTPDNFQSRRPNTSFCFLDIRSPGLGDTAMYLCATSSQHRTGVNEQFFGPGTRLTVL.

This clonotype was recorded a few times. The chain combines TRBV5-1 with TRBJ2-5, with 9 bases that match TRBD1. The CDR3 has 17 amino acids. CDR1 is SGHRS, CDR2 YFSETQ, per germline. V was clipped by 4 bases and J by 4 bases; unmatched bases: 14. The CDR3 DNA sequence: TGCGCCAGCAGCGGAATACAGGGGGCGAGGAACGGAGAGACCCAGTACTTC. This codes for CASSGIQGARNGETQYF.

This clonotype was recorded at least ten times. CDR3: CASRQLAGATSRRQIYEQYF. The CDR3 DNA follows: TGTGCCAGCAGACAACTAGCGGGAGCGACGTCGAGACGCCAAATCTACGAGCAGTACTTC. V gene TRBV3-1 combines with J gene TRBJ2-7; TRBD2 matches at 11 bases. Germline V gene data show CDR1 as LGHDT and CDR2 as YNNKEL (reference sequence). J lost 3 bases, V lost 6 bases, and 22 bases had no gene match. The CDR3 has 20 residues.

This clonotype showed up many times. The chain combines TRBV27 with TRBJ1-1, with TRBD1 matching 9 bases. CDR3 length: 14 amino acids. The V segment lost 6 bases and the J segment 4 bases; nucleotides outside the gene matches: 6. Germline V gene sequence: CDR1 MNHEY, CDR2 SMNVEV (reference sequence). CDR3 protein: CASRRQGDSTEAFF. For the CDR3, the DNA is TGTGCCAGCAGAAGACAGGGGGATAGCACTGAAGCTTTCTTT.